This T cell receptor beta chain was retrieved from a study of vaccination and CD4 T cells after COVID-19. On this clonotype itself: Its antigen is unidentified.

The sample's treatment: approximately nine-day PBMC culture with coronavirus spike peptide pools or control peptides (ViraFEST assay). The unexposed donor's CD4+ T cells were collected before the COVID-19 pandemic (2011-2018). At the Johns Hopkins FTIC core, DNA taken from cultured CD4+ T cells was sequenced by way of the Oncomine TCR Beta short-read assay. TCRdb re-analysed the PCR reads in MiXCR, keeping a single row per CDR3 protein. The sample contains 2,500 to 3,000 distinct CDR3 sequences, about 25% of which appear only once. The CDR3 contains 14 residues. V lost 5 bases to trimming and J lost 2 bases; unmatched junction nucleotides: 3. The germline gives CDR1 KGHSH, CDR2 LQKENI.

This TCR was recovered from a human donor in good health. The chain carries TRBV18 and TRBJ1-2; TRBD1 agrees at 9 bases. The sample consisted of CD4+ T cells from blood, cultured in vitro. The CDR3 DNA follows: TGTGCCAGCTCAACAACAGGGGGCAACTATGGCTACACCTTC. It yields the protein CASSTTGGNYGYTF. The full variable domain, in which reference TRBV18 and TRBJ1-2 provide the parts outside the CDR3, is NAGVMQNPRHLVRRRGQEARLRCSPMKGHSHVYWYRQLPEEGLKFMVYLQKENIIDESGMPKERFSAEFPKEGPSILRIQQVVRGDSAAYFCASSTTGGNYGYTFGSGTRLTVV.